The next 16 T cell receptor beta chains were all read from a single sample in a study of T cell changes during pregnancy in multiple sclerosis (dated by TCRdb to about 2019). Library method: the immunoSEQ multiplex PCR assay. TCRdb retrieved this table from immuneACCESS and kept in-frame rearrangements only. Not all clones are present; in checked studies, unresolved V genes account for under half, and no reason is known for the remainder. The sample yields about 40,000 clones; roughly 90% were counted once. The biggest ten clones account for 7.8% of the sample. Sequencing was performed on CD8+ T cells from peripheral blood mononuclear cells, taken before pregnancy. These TCRs come from a female donor with multiple sclerosis, enrolled in a pregnancy study.

V and J are TRBV11-2 and TRBJ2-7; 11 bases align to TRBD2. V lost 1 base, J lost 2 bases, and 1 base stayed unmatched. The germline V gene encodes CDR1 SGHAT and CDR2 FQNNGV. The CDR3 runs 15 residues. For the CDR3, the DNA is TGTGCCAGCAGCTTAGGACTAGCGGGGCCCTACGAGCAGTACTTC. It translates to CASSLGLAGPYEQYF.

V gene TRBV4-2 combines with J gene TRBJ2-1; 7 nucleotides align to TRBD2. The germline V gene encodes CDR1 LGHNA and CDR2 YNFKEQ. This CDR3 region has 18 residues. V lost 0 bases, J lost 8 bases, and 16 bases stayed unmatched. The CDR3 reads CASSQEGLEAGELYEQFF. DNA of the CDR3: TGTGCCAGCAGCCAAGAAGGGTTAGAGGCGGGAGAGCTCTATGAGCAGTTCTTC.

This chain joins TRBV5-6 and TRBJ1-1; the D gene is possibly TRBD1 (5 bases). Germline CDR1 is SGHDT and CDR2 is YYEEEE. V was cut by 5 bases and J by 3 bases, with 14 bases left in between. The CDR3 has 14 amino acids. In nucleotides, the CDR3 is TGTGCCAGCAGTTCTCTGGGGGGATACACTGAAGCTTTCTTT. It encodes CASSSLGGYTEAFF.

This sequence joins TRBV27 and TRBJ2-2; D may be TRBD2 (5 bases). The CDR3 spans 16 residues. Looked up from germline, CDR1 is MNHEY and CDR2 is SMNVEV (reference sequence). Trimming took 0 bases from V and 2 from J, leaving 10 bases between them. As DNA, the CDR3 is TGTGCCAGCAGTTTATCGGGCGGGCCAAACACCGGGGAGCTGTTTTTT. Its protein is CASSLSGGPNTGELFF.

The genes are TRBV13 and TRBJ2-7; D is ambiguous. The CDR3 is made up of 12 amino acids. Trimming removed 2 bases from V and 7 bases from J, with 9 bases in between. The germline V gene has CDR1 PRHDT and CDR2 FYEKMQ (reference sequence). The CDR3: CASSLFSLEQYF. As DNA, the CDR3 is TGTGCCAGCAGCTTATTTAGTCTTGAGCAGTACTTC.

This chain joins TRBV6-5 and TRBJ2-1; TRBD2 aligns across 12 bases. Per the germline V gene, CDR1 is MNHEY and CDR2 is SVGAGI. The CDR3 totals 14 residues. J was trimmed by 8 bases and V by 6 bases; bases with no gene match: 5. The CDR3 protein is CASSLAGGRDEQFF. The CDR3 bases are TGTGCCAGCAGCCTAGCGGGAGGGCGGGATGAGCAGTTCTTC.

The V call is TRBV6-6, the J call TRBJ2-7, with 15 positions matching TRBD2. V lost 5 bases and J lost 9; bases outside the gene matches: 8. Germline assignment: CDR1 MNHNY and CDR2 SVGAGI (reference sequence). The CDR3 covers 15 residues. The CDR3 DNA follows: TGTGCCAGCAGTATAGGACTAGCGGGAGGGCCAGGGCAGTACTTC. This encodes CASSIGLAGGPGQYF.

About this clone: At one end, the junction sequence differs from germline, possibly due to a read error. The chain links TRBV6-1 to TRBJ2-5; 10 bases are shared with TRBD2. The CDR3 consists of 15 residues. Germline CDR1 is MNHNS and CDR2 is SASEGT. CDR3 protein: CASREAGGPRETQYF. The CDR3 coding sequence is TGTGCCAGCAGGGAAGCGGGAGGGCCGCGGGAGACCCAGTACTTC.

The gene calls are TRBV21-1 and TRBJ2-1; TRBD2 is taken as the D call from the table, unchecked against the DNA. TRBV21-1 is an annotated pseudogene. CDR3 size: 12 residues. CDR3 sequence (DNA): TGTGCCAGCAGCAAAGAGGAGGATGAGCAGTTCTTC. It yields the protein CASSKEEDEQFF.

This clone was detected only once. The chain uses TRBV15 and TRBJ1-5; D is undetermined. V was cut by 0 bases and J by 6 bases, with 15 bases left in between. The CDR3 loop spans 16 amino acids. CDR1 is LNHNV and CDR2 is YYDKDF in the germline V gene (reference sequence). CDR3 loop: CATSREHSVVVQPQHF. For the CDR3, the DNA is TGTGCCACCAGCAGAGAGCACAGTGTGGTTGTTCAGCCCCAGCATTTT.

CDR3 DNA: TGTGCCAGCAGTCCCGGACAGGGCTACATGAACACTGAAGCTTTCTTT. Protein: CASSPGQGYMNTEAFF. The chain employs TRBV27 and TRBJ1-1; 8 positions match TRBD1. The V and J ends lost 5 bases and 0 bases, in that order; junction bases with no gene match: 8. The germline CDR1 and CDR2 sequences are MNHEY and SMNVEV (reference sequence). The CDR3 totals 16 residues.

CDR3 sequence reads: CASSLASDGETQYF. DNA for the CDR3: TGTGCCAGCAGCTTAGCCAGCGATGGAGAGACCCAGTACTTC. The chain couples TRBV7-8 to TRBJ2-5; D gene uncertain. V gave up 0 bases and J gave up 4 bases, with 9 bases separating them. The CDR3 runs to 14 residues. Germline V gene sequence: CDR1 SGHVS, CDR2 FQNEAQ.

V and J are TRBV13 and TRBJ2-4; D possibly corresponds to TRBD2 (5 bases). V lost 5 bases, J lost 1 base, and 18 bases lay in between. This CDR3 comprises 17 residues. Germline V gene data show CDR1 as PRHDT and CDR2 as FYEKMQ (reference sequence). The CDR3 loop reads CASSIRFEGSAKNIQYF. As DNA, the CDR3 is TGTGCCAGCAGCATCAGATTTGAGGGCTCGGCCAAAAACATTCAGTACTTC.

The gene calls are TRBV7-8 and TRBJ2-2, with 8 bases fitting TRBD2. The CDR3 has 16 residues. Germline CDR1 SGHVS, CDR2 FQNEAQ. The J segment lost 3 bases and the V segment lost 1 base, leaving 4 bases of the junction unmatched. The DNA of the CDR3 is TGTGCCAGCAGCTTAGTACCGGGAGGGTACACCGGGGAGCTGTTTTTT. It is translated as CASSLVPGGYTGELFF.

The V and J genes are TRBV19 and TRBJ2-1, with D unclear. This CDR3 has 12 amino acids. CDR1 and CDR2 from the germline V gene are LNHDA and SQIVND (reference sequence). V lost 10 bases and J 9 bases, leaving 16 bases between the germline ends. The CDR3 sequence: CATDLGLGEQFF. The CDR3 bases are TGTGCCACCGACCTAGGATTGGGTGAGCAGTTCTTC.

The rearrangement joins TRBV9 to TRBJ2-1, with 8 bases matching TRBD2. This CDR3 is 15 amino acids long. J lost 7 bases, V lost 0 bases, and 6 bases had no gene match. Germline V gene sequence: CDR1 SGDLS, CDR2 YYNGEE. The DNA of the CDR3 is TGTGCCAGCAGCGTAGTCGGGAGGGCCGGGAATGAGCAGTTCTTC. Translating it yields CASSVVGRAGNEQFF.